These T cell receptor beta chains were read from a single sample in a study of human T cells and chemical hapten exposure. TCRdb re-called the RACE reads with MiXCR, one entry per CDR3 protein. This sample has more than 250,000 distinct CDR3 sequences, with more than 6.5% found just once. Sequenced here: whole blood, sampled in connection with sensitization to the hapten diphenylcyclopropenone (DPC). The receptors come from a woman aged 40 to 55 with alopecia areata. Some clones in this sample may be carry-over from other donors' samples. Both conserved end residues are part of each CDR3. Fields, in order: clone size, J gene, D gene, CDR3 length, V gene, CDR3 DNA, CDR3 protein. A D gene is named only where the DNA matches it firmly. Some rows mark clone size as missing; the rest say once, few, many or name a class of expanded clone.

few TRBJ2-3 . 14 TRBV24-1 TGTGCCACCAGTGGAACAAGATTGACGGATACGCAGTATTTT CATSGTRLTDTQYF
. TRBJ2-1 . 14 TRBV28 TGTGCCAGCAGTTTGACGGGACTTGCCAATGAGCAGTTCTTC CASSLTGLANEQFF
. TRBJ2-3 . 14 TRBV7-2 TGTGCCAGCAGCTTAGAGCTGGCAACAGATACGCAGTATTTT CASSLELATDTQYF
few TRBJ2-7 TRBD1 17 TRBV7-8 TGTGCCAGCAGCTTATGGGCATCGGGACAGGGGGCTAACGAGCAGTACTTC CASSLWASGQGANEQYF
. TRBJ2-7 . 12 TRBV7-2 TGTGCCAGCAGCTCCTCACGCTACGAGCAGTACTTC CASSSSRYEQYF
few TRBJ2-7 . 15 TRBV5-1 TGCGCCAGCAGCGACAATCCGACACCACTCTACGAGCAGTACTTC CASSDNPTPLYEQYF
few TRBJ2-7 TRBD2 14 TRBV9 TGTGCCAGCAGCGTAGGACTAGCGGGAGACGAGCAGTACTTC CASSVGLAGDEQYF
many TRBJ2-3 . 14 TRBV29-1 TGCAGCGCTTCTAGGGGAGAGGTCTCGGATACGCAGTATTTT CSASRGEVSDTQYF
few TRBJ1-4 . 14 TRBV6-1 TGTGCCAGCAGTGAAGGGGGGACTAATGAAAAACTGTTTTTT CASSEGGTNEKLFF
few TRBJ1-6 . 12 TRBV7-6 TGTGCCAGCAGCGCAAATAATTCACCCCTCCACTTT CASSANNSPLHF
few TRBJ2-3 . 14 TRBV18 TGTGCCAGCTCACCAGTTCCTAGCACAGATACGCAGTATTTT CASSPVPSTDTQYF
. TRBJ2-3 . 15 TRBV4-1 TGCGCCAGCAGCCAAGTCGTCAGGGACACAGATACGCAGTATTTT CASSQVVRDTDTQYF
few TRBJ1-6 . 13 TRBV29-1 TGCAGCGTTGAAGAAATCCCCGGCTCACCCCTCCACTTT CSVEEIPGSPLHF
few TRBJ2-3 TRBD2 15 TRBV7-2 TGTGCCAGCAGCTTAGCGGGAGGGCCGCCAGATACGCAGTATTTT CASSLAGGPPDTQYF
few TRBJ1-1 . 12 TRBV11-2 TGTGCCAGCAGCTTAGATACGGCTGAAGCTTTCTTT CASSLDTAEAFF
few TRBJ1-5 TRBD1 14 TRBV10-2 TGCGCCAGCAGCGCACAGGGGGGAAGTCAGCCCCAGCATTTT CASSAQGGSQPQHF
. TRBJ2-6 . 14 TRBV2 TGTGCCAGCCCCAGGGGTGGTGGGGCCAACGTCCTGACTTTC CASPRGGGANVLTF
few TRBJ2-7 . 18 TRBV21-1 TGTGCCAGCAGCAAAGCATACCCCAGCGGGAGGGCCTCCTACGAGCAGTACTTC CASSKAYPSGRASYEQYF
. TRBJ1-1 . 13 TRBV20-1 TGCAGTGCTAGACAGGCCCCAAGGACTGAAGCTTTCTTT CSARQAPRTEAFF
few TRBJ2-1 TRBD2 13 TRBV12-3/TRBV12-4 TGTGCCAGCAGCACAGCGGGAGCCTATGAGCAGTTCTTC CASSTAGAYEQFF
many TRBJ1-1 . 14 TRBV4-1 TGCGCCAGCAGCCAAGACAGGGCGAACACTGAAGCTTTCTTT CASSQDRANTEAFF
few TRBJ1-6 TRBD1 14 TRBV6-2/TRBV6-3 TGTGCCAGCAGACGACAGGGGAATAATTCACCCCTCCACTTT CASRRQGNNSPLHF
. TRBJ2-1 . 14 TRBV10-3 TGTGCCATCAGTGAAAGCGGATCCTACAATGAGCAGTTCTTC CAISESGSYNEQFF
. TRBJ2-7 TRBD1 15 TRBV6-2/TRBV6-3 TGTGCCAGCAGGGAACCGGGACAGGGGAAAAGAGAGCAGTACTTC CASREPGQGKREQYF
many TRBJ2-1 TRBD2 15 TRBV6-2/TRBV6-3 TGTGCCAGCAGTCCACCGGGACTAGCGGGAGTAGAGCAGTTCTTC CASSPPGLAGVEQFF
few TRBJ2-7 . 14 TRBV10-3 TGTGCCATCAGCCGGACTGGGGCGGGGACTCCTATGAACTTC CAISRTGAGTPMNF
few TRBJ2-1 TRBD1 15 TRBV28 TGTGCCAGCAGCCGGCCGGACAGGATTTACAATGAGCAGTTCTTC CASSRPDRIYNEQFF
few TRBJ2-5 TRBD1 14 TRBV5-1 TGCGCCAGCAACTTCGGACAGGGAAAAGAGACCCAGTACTTC CASNFGQGKETQYF
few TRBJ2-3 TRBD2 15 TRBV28 TGTGCCAGCAGCAATAGCGGGAGGTCCACAGATACGCAGTATTTT CASSNSGRSTDTQYF
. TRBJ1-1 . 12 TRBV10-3 TGTGCCATCAGTGAGTCGACGGTAACCGCTTTCTTT CAISESTVTAFF
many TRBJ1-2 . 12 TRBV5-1 TGCGCCAGCAGTCCGGGGCTCTATGGCTACACCTTC CASSPGLYGYTF
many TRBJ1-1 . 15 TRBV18 TGTGCCAGCTCACTCTCTATCCGCAGGGTCCCGGAAGCTTTCTTT CASSLSIRRVPEAFF
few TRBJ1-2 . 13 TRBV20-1 TGCAGTGCTAGGGCACCTATTAACTATGGCTACACCTTC CSARAPINYGYTF
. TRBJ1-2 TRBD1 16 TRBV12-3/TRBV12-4 TGTGCCAGCAGTTCCCCTATGGAGACAGGGCAATCTGGCTACACCTTC CASSSPMETGQSGYTF
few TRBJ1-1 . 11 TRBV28 TGTGCCAGCAGTGCATTCTTTGAAGCTTTCTTT CASSAFFEAFF
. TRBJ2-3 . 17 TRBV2 TGTGCCAGCAGTGTCCCCCTTTCCGGAGACTTCATTGATACGCAGTATTTT CASSVPLSGDFIDTQYF
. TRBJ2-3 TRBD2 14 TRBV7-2 TGTGCCAGCAGCTTAGTAACTAGCGGGAGTTCGCAGTATTTT CASSLVTSGSSQYF
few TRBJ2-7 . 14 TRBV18 TGTGCCAGCTCACCGTCGGGCGCCTCCTACGAGCAGTACTTC CASSPSGASYEQYF
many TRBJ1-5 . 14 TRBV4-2 TGTGCCAGCAGCCAGGCCTATAGCAATCAGCCCCAGCATTTT CASSQAYSNQPQHF
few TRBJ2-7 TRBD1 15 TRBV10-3 TGTGCCATCAGTGAAATACAGGGGACCGGGGTGAAGCAGTACTTC CAISEIQGTGVKQYF